This T cell receptor beta chain was recovered during a study of CD8 T cells in ankylosing spondylitis. Study-wide findings and caveats: A TCR beta motif of eight highly homologous variants appeared characteristic of ankylosing spondylitis blood.

J gave up 7 bases and V 2 bases, and 6 bases lay outside the gene matches. The CDR3 totals 16 residues. Germline V CDR1 and CDR2: LGHDT, YNNKEL (reference sequence). Each CDR3 protein gets one entry after TCRdb re-called the 5' RACE reads with MiXCR. The sample carries approximately 500,000 distinct CDR3 sequences, about 13% recorded once. Comments on this clonotype: Its antigen is as yet unknown.

The sequence was collected from a male donor with ankylosing spondylitis. The chain carries TRBV3-1 and TRBJ2-1, with TRBD1 matching 12 bases. What was sequenced was blood, either unsorted or a sorted T cell fraction (not recorded which). DNA of the CDR3: TGTGCCAGCAGCCAAAGGGACAGGGGGCGCAGTAATGAGCAGTTCTTC. Translated: CASSQRDRGRSNEQFF.